A selection of T cell receptor beta chains follows, all from one sample in a study of blood T cell repertoires in COVID-19. The repertoire was sequenced with immunoSEQ multiplex PCR; TCRdb's copy has only in-frame clones and lacks some. The data contain roughly 300,000 clones, more than 70% of them singletons. Source material: peripheral blood. The receptors come from a woman aged 50 to 60 with acute or convalescent COVID-19. Both conserved end residues are part of each CDR3. Fields, in order: CDR3 protein, CDR3 DNA, D gene, J gene, clone size, V gene. D genes are given only for firm matches. Expanded clones are given a class, and other clones once, few, many or no size at all.

CDR3: CASSSGLSYNSPLHF
DNA: TGCGCCAGCAGCTCGGGACTCTCCTATAATTCACCCCTCCACTTT
D: .
J: TRBJ1-6
size: .
V: TRBV5-1

CDR3: CASSSGASTGGKVDTF
DNA: TGCGCCAGCAGCTCCGGAGCCTCGACAGGGGGGAAAGTAGACACCTTC
D: TRBD1
J: TRBJ1-2
size: few
V: TRBV5-1

CDR3: CASSSGQGADTQYF
DNA: TGCGCCAGCAGCTCGGGACAGGGAGCAGATACGCAGTATTTT
D: TRBD1
J: TRBJ2-3
size: .
V: TRBV5-1

CDR3: CASSPRRGPVGNTIYF
DNA: TGCGCCAGCAGCCCGCGCAGGGGGCCGGTTGGAAACACCATATATTTT
D: TRBD1
J: TRBJ1-3
size: .
V: TRBV5-1

CDR3: CASSLTGASTDTQYF
DNA: TGTGCCAGCAGTTTGACGGGAGCTAGCACAGATACGCAGTATTTT
D: .
J: TRBJ2-3
size: .
V: TRBV6-6

CDR3: CASSRSQTNTGELFF
DNA: TGTGCCAGCTCACGTTCCCAAACGAACACCGGGGAGCTGTTTTTT
D: .
J: TRBJ2-2
size: .
V: TRBV18

CDR3: CASTPTGVNYGYTF
DNA: TGTGCCAGCACCCCTACAGGGGTTAACTATGGCTACACCTTC
D: TRBD1
J: TRBJ1-2
size: .
V: TRBV6-5

CDR3: CASSLARKPQHF
DNA: TGTGCCAGCAGCTTAGCCCGTAAGCCCCAGCATTTT
D: .
J: TRBJ1-5
size: .
V: TRBV7-8

CDR3: CASSLDYGYNEQFF
DNA: TGTGCCAGCAGCTTAGATTACGGCTACAATGAGCAGTTCTTC
D: .
J: TRBJ2-1
size: .
V: TRBV7-2

CDR3: CASSYLGAADTQYF
DNA: TGTGCCAGCAGTTACCTGGGGGCGGCAGATACGCAGTATTTT
D: .
J: TRBJ2-3
size: .
V: TRBV6-5

CDR3: CASSQRQGDTGELFF
DNA: TGTGCCAGCAGCCAAAGACAGGGGGACACCGGGGAGCTGTTTTTT
D: TRBD1
J: TRBJ2-2
size: .
V: TRBV4-2

CDR3: CASSPTWDRINSPLHF
DNA: TGTGCCAGCTCACCAACCTGGGACAGAATTAATTCACCCCTCCACTTT
D: TRBD1
J: TRBJ1-6
size: few
V: TRBV18

CDR3: CASSLGQGGSETQYF
DNA: TGCGCCAGCAGCTTGGGGCAAGGAGGTTCGGAGACCCAGTACTTC
D: .
J: TRBJ2-5
size: .
V: TRBV5-1

CDR3: CASSQVRDYRGEQFF
DNA: TGTGCCAGCAGCCAAGTGAGGGACTATCGAGGTGAGCAGTTCTTC
D: TRBD2
J: TRBJ2-1
size: .
V: TRBV3-1/TRBV3-2

CDR3: CASSPGGGPYEQYF
DNA: TGTGCCAGCTCACCAGGGGGGGGACCCTACGAGCAGTACTTC
D: TRBD2
J: TRBJ2-7
size: .
V: TRBV18

CDR3: CASSQLAGDYGYTF
DNA: TGTGCCAGCAGCCAACTCGCAGGCGACTATGGCTACACCTTC
D: .
J: TRBJ1-2
size: .
V: TRBV3-1/TRBV3-2

CDR3: CAAAAGLQETQYF
DNA: TGTGCCGCTGCGGCGGGGCTCCAAGAGACCCAGTACTTC
D: .
J: TRBJ2-5
size: .
V: TRBV5-6

CDR3: CASTPSGSYEQYF
DNA: TGTGCCAGTACTCCCTCGGGCTCCTACGAGCAGTACTTC
D: .
J: TRBJ2-7
size: .
V: TRBV19

CDR3: CASSLLETDTQYF
DNA: TGTGCCAGCTCACTCCTGGAGACAGATACGCAGTATTTT
D: .
J: TRBJ2-3
size: .
V: TRBV18

CDR3: CASSTGSVGGNTEAFF
DNA: TGCGCCAGCAGCACCGGGTCGGTGGGGGGGAACACTGAAGCTTTCTTT
D: .
J: TRBJ1-1
size: .
V: TRBV5-1

CDR3: CASSLTGGDGYTF
DNA: TGTGCCAGCAGTTTGACAGGGGGGGATGGCTACACCTTC
D: TRBD1
J: TRBJ1-2
size: .
V: TRBV12-3/TRBV12-4

CDR3: CASSQGESNTGELFF
DNA: TGTGCCAGCAGCCAGGGCGAGTCGAACACCGGGGAGCTGTTTTTT
D: .
J: TRBJ2-2
size: .
V: TRBV3-1/TRBV3-2

CDR3: CSVVGTAPDQPQHF
DNA: TGCAGCGTTGTTGGGACAGCCCCCGATCAGCCCCAGCATTTT
D: TRBD1
J: TRBJ1-5
size: .
V: TRBV29-1

CDR3: CASSTGDSEKLFF
DNA: TGTGCCAGCAGTACAGGCGATTCAGAAAAACTGTTTTTT
D: .
J: TRBJ1-4
size: .
V: TRBV6-5

CDR3: CASRRGQGSGNTIYF
DNA: TGTGCCAGCAGACGTGGACAGGGGTCTGGAAACACCATATATTTT
D: TRBD1
J: TRBJ1-3
size: .
V: TRBV6-5

CDR3: CASSQELAGADTQYF
DNA: TGTGCCAGCAGCCAAGAGCTAGCGGGAGCAGATACGCAGTATTTT
D: TRBD2
J: TRBJ2-3
size: once
V: TRBV14

CDR3: CASSLQVHHTDTQYF
DNA: TGTGCCAGCAGCTTGCAGGTTCACCACACAGATACGCAGTATTTT
D: .
J: TRBJ2-3
size: .
V: TRBV7-2

CDR3: CATSRDTGPGNTIYF
DNA: TGTGCCACCAGCAGAGATACAGGGCCTGGAAACACCATATATTTT
D: .
J: TRBJ1-3
size: .
V: TRBV15

CDR3: CASSLGQGLAPEAFF
DNA: TGTGCCAGCAGCTTAGGGCAGGGGTTGGCGCCTGAAGCTTTCTTT
D: .
J: TRBJ1-1
size: .
V: TRBV7-9

CDR3: CASSLESNQPQHF
DNA: TGTGCCAGCAGCTTGGAGAGCAATCAGCCCCAGCATTTT
D: .
J: TRBJ1-5
size: .
V: TRBV7-2

CDR3: CASSLGSGTRGTGELFF
DNA: TGTGCCAGCAGCTTAGGATCAGGAACCCGGGGCACCGGGGAGCTGTTTTTT
D: .
J: TRBJ2-2
size: .
V: TRBV5-6

CDR3: CASSPQRAGQPQHF
DNA: TGTGCCAGCTCACCCCAACGGGCGGGTCAGCCCCAGCATTTT
D: .
J: TRBJ1-5
size: .
V: TRBV18

CDR3: CASSYTPTGRKQFF
DNA: TGTGCCAGCAGTTATACCCCCACAGGACGAAAGCAGTTCTTC
D: .
J: TRBJ2-1
size: .
V: TRBV6-5

CDR3: CASSLKGVGGYTF
DNA: TGTGCCAGCAGCTTAAAGGGGGTCGGCGGCTACACCTTC
D: .
J: TRBJ1-2
size: .
V: TRBV7-2

CDR3: CASSSEGGTEAFF
DNA: TGTGCCAGCAGCTCGGAGGGCGGGACTGAAGCTTTCTTT
D: .
J: TRBJ1-1
size: .
V: TRBV11-3

CDR3: CAISRTEAANNSPLHF
DNA: TGTGCCATCAGCAGGACAGAGGCGGCCAATAATTCACCCCTCCACTTT
D: .
J: TRBJ1-6
size: .
V: TRBV10-3

CDR3: CASSWENYGYTF
DNA: TGTGCCAGCTCCTGGGAGAACTATGGCTACACCTTC
D: .
J: TRBJ1-2
size: .
V: TRBV18

CDR3: CASSARTGTGANVLTF
DNA: TGTGCCAGTAGTGCCCGGACAGGGACCGGGGCCAACGTCCTGACTTTC
D: TRBD1
J: TRBJ2-6
size: .
V: TRBV19

CDR3: CASSEGMTSGLSTDTQYF
DNA: TGTGCCAGCAGTGAAGGTATGACTAGCGGACTGAGCACAGATACGCAGTATTTT
D: TRBD2
J: TRBJ2-3
size: .
V: TRBV2

CDR3: CASRQLPRGNEQFF
DNA: TGTGCCAGCAGACAGCTGCCGAGGGGGAATGAGCAGTTCTTC
D: .
J: TRBJ2-1
size: once
V: TRBV6-5

CDR3: CASSSTLRTEAFF
DNA: TGTGCCAGCAGCTCCACGCTTCGGACTGAAGCTTTCTTT
D: .
J: TRBJ1-1
size: few
V: TRBV12-3/TRBV12-4

CDR3: CASRRWGSGEKLFF
DNA: TGTGCCAGCAGGCGGTGGGGTTCAGGGGAAAAACTGTTTTTT
D: .
J: TRBJ1-4
size: few
V: TRBV2

CDR3: CAGSGTSGRNEQFF
DNA: TGTGCCGGCTCCGGGACTAGCGGGAGGAATGAGCAGTTCTTC
D: TRBD2
J: TRBJ2-1
size: .
V: TRBV6-6

CDR3: CASSQARSPPLHF
DNA: TGTGCCAGCAGCCAAGCTAGGTCACCACCCCTCCACTTT
D: .
J: TRBJ1-6
size: once
V: TRBV3-1/TRBV3-2

CDR3: CASSPDRGFMNTEAFF
DNA: TGTGCCAGCAGCCCGGACAGGGGGTTCATGAACACTGAAGCTTTCTTT
D: TRBD1
J: TRBJ1-1
size: .
V: TRBV7-9

CDR3: CAISESASPQETQYF
DNA: TGTGCCATCAGTGAGTCGGCTAGTCCACAAGAGACCCAGTACTTC
D: .
J: TRBJ2-5
size: .
V: TRBV10-3

CDR3: CASSAPGQGARETQYF
DNA: TGTGCCAGCAGCGCTCCGGGACAGGGGGCGCGTGAGACCCAGTACTTC
D: TRBD1
J: TRBJ2-5
size: .
V: TRBV9

CDR3: CATSDPRSGDNQPQHF
DNA: TGTGCCACCAGTGATCCCAGGTCAGGGGATAATCAGCCCCAGCATTTT
D: .
J: TRBJ1-5
size: .
V: TRBV24-1

CDR3: CASSFDTNTGELFF
DNA: TGCGCCAGCAGCTTTGACACGAACACCGGGGAGCTGTTTTTT
D: .
J: TRBJ2-2
size: .
V: TRBV5-1

CDR3: CASKVQGSSGNTIYF
DNA: TGTGCCAGCAAGGTACAGGGGAGCTCTGGAAACACCATATATTTT
D: TRBD1
J: TRBJ1-3
size: few
V: TRBV6-5

CDR3: CASRAGTTNQPQHF
DNA: TGTGCCAGCAGGGCCGGGACAACGAATCAGCCCCAGCATTTT
D: .
J: TRBJ1-5
size: few
V: TRBV6-5

CDR3: CASSLAEGGNGYTF
DNA: TGCGCCAGCAGCTTGGCGGAGGGGGGGAATGGCTACACCTTC
D: .
J: TRBJ1-2
size: .
V: TRBV5-1

CDR3: CAANYQANTEAFF
DNA: TGTGCCGCTAATTATCAGGCGAACACTGAAGCTTTCTTT
D: .
J: TRBJ1-1
size: .
V: TRBV10-3

CDR3: CASSGQYSGNTIYF
DNA: TGCGCCAGCAGCGGGCAGTACTCTGGAAACACCATATATTTT
D: .
J: TRBJ1-3
size: .
V: TRBV4-1

CDR3: CASSGGLAGHPNTGELFF
DNA: TGTGCCAGTAGTGGGGGACTAGCGGGTCATCCGAACACCGGGGAGCTGTTTTTT
D: TRBD2
J: TRBJ2-2
size: .
V: TRBV19

CDR3: CASTMEGLFHNEQFF
DNA: TGTGCCAGCACAATGGAGGGACTCTTTCACAATGAGCAGTTCTTC
D: .
J: TRBJ2-1
size: .
V: TRBV19

CDR3: CASNPQKGEKLFF
DNA: TGTGCCAGCAACCCTCAGAAGGGGGAAAAACTGTTTTTT
D: .
J: TRBJ1-4
size: .
V: TRBV25-1

CDR3: CASGLGNGNYEQYF
DNA: TGTGCTAGTGGTTTGGGTAACGGGAACTACGAGCAGTACTTC
D: .
J: TRBJ2-7
size: .
V: TRBV12-5